One sample yielded the 9 T cell receptor beta chains listed below, sequenced in a study of cytomegalovirus exposure and HLA in healthy donors. This PCR relied on a set of 60 Vbeta primers and 13 Jbeta primers. The assay was immunoSEQ multiplex PCR, and TCRdb's table has in-frame clones only and misses some. Of approximately 200,000 clones listed, roughly 85% were seen once; the top ten hold approximately 4%. Sequencing was done on a sample of PBMCs. The receptors shown here come from a woman aged 25 to 39 in good health and CMV-seropositive.

V gene TRBV4-1 combines with J gene TRBJ1-5, with unresolved D. This CDR3 has 15 residues. V was pared by 5 bases and J by 3 bases, with 14 bases between. Germline values: CDR1 MGHRA, CDR2 YSYEKL. The CDR3: CASSDVAAPNQPQHF. CDR3 DNA: TGCGCCAGCAGCGACGTGGCGGCGCCCAATCAGCCCCAGCATTTT.

The chain carries TRBV5-6 and TRBJ1-1; D not resolved. Trimming left V 4 bases short and J 0 bases short, with 10 bases between. Germline V gene lookup returns CDR1 SGHDT and CDR2 YYEEEE. The CDR3 consists of 14 residues. This CDR3 reads CASSPTPMNTEAFF. In DNA form, the CDR3 reads TGTGCCAGCAGCCCGACTCCTATGAACACTGAAGCTTTCTTT.

This clone was detected only a few times. This chain links TRBV23-1 with TRBJ2-3, with D perhaps matching TRBD1 (6 bases). TRBV23-1 is given ORF status, its function remaining uncertain. Trimming shortened V by 1 base and J by 5 bases, and 25 bases separated the two germline ends. The CDR3 is 19 amino acids. CDR3 in DNA: TGCGCCAGCAGTCAATTCCCCCTGTTGGGGTACAGGGTAAGAGATACGCAGTATTTT. Translation: CASSQFPLLGYRVRDTQYF.

The V gene is TRBV18, the J gene TRBJ2-3; D is possibly TRBD1 (6 bases). Germline-derived CDR1 and CDR2 are KGHSH and LQKENI. V dropped 3 bases and J dropped 7 bases, with 11 bases sitting between them. The CDR3 is 13 residues long. CDR3 DNA sequence: TGTGCCAGCTCACCCCGACAGGAGAATACGCAGTATTTT. Translated: CASSPRQENTQYF.

The V call is TRBV6-5, the J call TRBJ1-5; D is possibly TRBD1 (5 bases). There are 14 residues in the CDR3. CDR1 and CDR2 (germline): MNHEY, SVGAGI. V was cut by 5 bases and J by 3 bases, with 11 bases left in between. The CDR3 DNA is TGTGCCAGCAGTCGACGACAGCTCAATCAGCCCCAGCATTTT. It yields the protein CASSRRQLNQPQHF.

The J gene is TRBJ1-5, the V gene TRBV7-2; D perhaps matches TRBD1 (5 bases). Germline V CDR1 and CDR2: SGHTA, FQGNSA. This CDR3 is built from 17 residues. V lost 3 bases and J lost 2, with 17 bases in between. This CDR3 is CASSFRGGSEGNQPQHF. The DNA of the CDR3 is TGTGCCAGCAGCTTTCGGGGGGGGTCAGAGGGCAATCAGCCCCAGCATTTT.

The chain links TRBV5-1 to TRBJ1-1, with TRBD1 matching over 8 bases. The CDR3 runs to 15 residues. J was trimmed by 4 bases and V by 3 bases; bases with no gene match: 8. The germline gives CDR1 SGHRS, CDR2 YFSETQ. This CDR3 reads CASSSGQGWGTEAFF. For the CDR3, the DNA is TGCGCCAGCAGCTCCGGACAGGGTTGGGGCACTGAAGCTTTCTTT. The complete variable domain, with remaining parts taken from reference TRBV5-1 and TRBJ1-1, reads KAGVTQTPRYLIKTRGQQVTLSCSPISGHRSVSWYQQTPGQGLQFLFEYFSETQRNKGNFPGRFSGRQFSNSRSEMNVSTLELGDSALYLCASSSGQGWGTEAFFGQGTRLTVV.

This chain uses TRBV10-2 with TRBJ1-1; no definite D call. CDR3 length equals 15 residues. The germline CDR1 and CDR2 sequences are WSHSY and SAAADI. Trimming removed 0 bases at V and 1 base at J, with 9 bases between. The CDR3 region has the DNA TGCGCCAGCAGTGAGTCGATGGCCGAGAACACTGAAGCTTTCTTT. Protein sequence: CASSESMAENTEAFF.

The J gene is TRBJ1-2, the V gene TRBV4-1, with TRBD1 as a possible D gene (6 bases). The V and J ends lost 0 bases and 3 bases respectively, with 14 bases between them. The CDR3 has 16 amino acids. Germline V lookup: CDR1 MGHRA, CDR2 YSYEKL. This chain's CDR3 is CASSQERGGGHYGYTF. CDR3 sequence (DNA): TGCGCCAGCAGCCAAGAGCGAGGGGGTGGCCACTATGGCTACACCTTC.